The rows below give T cell receptor beta chains drawn from one sample of a study of tumor-infiltrating lymphocytes in primary liver carcinoma. One entry per CDR3 protein results from TCRdb running MiXCR on the multiplex PCR reads. The data show about 97,000 distinct CDR3 sequences, around 71% seen once. The sample consisted of liver tumor tissue from sampling region 2. These receptors originate from a woman in her fifties or sixties with primary liver carcinoma and hepatitis B virus infection. Both conserved end residues are part of each CDR3. Not every row has a clone size; where given, it reads once, few, many or a size class.

J,V,size,CDR3
TRBJ1-6,TRBV2,-,CASTEDRGYSPLHF
TRBJ2-3,TRBV11-2,-,CASSLREGLGDTQYF
TRBJ2-1,TRBV11-3,once,CAGSLDFGLGVYDEQFF
TRBJ2-1,TRBV29-1,-,CSDKDRMGNEQFF
TRBJ2-7,TRBV11-3,-,CGSSLGTVVSLEQYF
TRBJ1-6,TRBV11-2,-,CASSLEVAHVSPLHF
TRBJ2-3,TRBV11-3,-,CANSRTGGRSDTQYF
TRBJ2-7,TRBV10-3,many,CAISDYSVTASYEQYF
TRBJ1-4,TRBV7-9,once,CASSLGGRAWINEKLFF
TRBJ2-1,TRBV11-2,-,CASSRRLAGGPGDGEFF
TRBJ2-3,TRBV7-3,-,CASTSDRGRVDTQYF
TRBJ2-3,TRBV6-6,once,CANSTRGGKADTQYF
TRBJ2-1,TRBV6-2/TRBV6-3,many,CASRPHLGPRSGGNEQFF
TRBJ2-1,TRBV2,-,CASSEGVAGGSYNEQFF
TRBJ1-4,TRBV18,-,CASSPGQSATNEKLFF
TRBJ2-3,TRBV10-3,-,CAIRESRQGSTDTQYF
TRBJ2-6,TRBV29-1,-,CSAAKEDGANVQTF
TRBJ2-3,TRBV5-1,many,CASATVVSTDTQYF